A selection of T cell receptor beta chains follows, all from one sample in a study of T cell responses to AZD1222 COVID-19 vaccine. TCRdb keeps only in-frame clones here, not all; method: immunoSEQ multiplex PCR. The table shows some 130,000 clones, with 85% to 95% occurring only once. The sequences come from peripheral blood, collected 28 days after the second AZD1222 dose. The receptor source for this set is an adult who received the AZD1222 COVID-19 vaccine. The CDR3 runs from the conserved cysteine through the conserved F or W. D genes are given only for firm matches. Rows give clone size only sometimes, using once, few, many, or a class for an expanded clone.

>TRBD2|TRBJ2-2|TRBV7-3|.
CASSLGGVGTGELFF
TGTGCCAGCAGCTTGGGAGGGGTCGGCACCGGGGAGCTGTTTTTT
>.|TRBJ1-6|TRBV13|once
CASSMRDIYNSPLHF
TGTGCCAGCAGCATGCGGGACATTTATAATTCACCCCTCCACTTT
>TRBD1|TRBJ1-2|TRBV11-3|.
CASSHGQGITYGYTF
TGTGCCAGCAGCCACGGACAGGGGATAACCTATGGCTACACCTTC
>TRBD1|TRBJ1-1|TRBV5-1|.
CASREQTGDTEAFF
TGCGCCAGCAGGGAACAGACAGGGGACACTGAAGCTTTCTTT
>.|TRBJ1-5|TRBV7-9|few
CASSLVGNNQPQHF
TGTGCCAGCAGCTTAGTAGGGAACAATCAGCCCCAGCATTTT
>TRBD1|TRBJ2-7|TRBV7-9|.
CASSPGQLYEQYF
TGTGCCAGCAGCCCGGGACAGCTATACGAGCAGTACTTC
>.|TRBJ1-5|TRBV2|.
CASHLDRNSNEPQHF
TGTGCCAGCCACCTCGACCGAAACTCCAACGAGCCCCAGCATTTT
>.|TRBJ1-2|TRBV9|.
CASGQSGYGYTF
TGTGCCAGCGGACAGTCTGGTTATGGCTACACCTTC
>.|TRBJ1-1|TRBV12-3/TRBV12-4|.
CASSWANTEAFF
TGTGCCAGCAGTTGGGCGAACACTGAAGCTTTCTTT
>TRBD1|TRBJ1-2|TRBV5-1|.
CASRLDRGWGYTF
TGCGCCAGCAGACTCGACAGGGGATGGGGCTACACCTTC
>.|TRBJ2-5|TRBV7-3|.
CASSLWASQETQYF
TGTGCCAGCAGCTTATGGGCTAGTCAAGAGACCCAGTACTTC
>TRBD2|TRBJ2-1|TRBV7-2|.
CASSLIVWLAGGIEQFF
TGTGCCAGCAGCTTAATCGTTTGGCTAGCGGGTGGGATTGAGCAGTTCTTC
>TRBD1|TRBJ1-2|TRBV7-3|.
CASSSGDRLYGYTF
TGTGCCAGCAGCTCGGGGGACAGGTTATATGGCTACACCTTC
>.|TRBJ1-4|TRBV30|.
CAWSVRQGREKLFF
TGTGCCTGGAGTGTACGTCAGGGGCGTGAAAAACTGTTTTTT
>TRBD1|TRBJ1-1|TRBV7-9|.
CASSLVDRATEAFF
TGTGCCAGCAGCTTAGTAGACAGGGCCACTGAAGCTTTCTTT
>TRBD2|TRBJ2-5|TRBV5-1|.
CASSSLAGVQETQYF
TGCGCCAGCAGCTCACTAGCGGGGGTACAAGAGACCCAGTACTTC
>TRBD2|TRBJ2-1|TRBV2|.
CAGAGDYNEQFF
TGTGCTGGGGCGGGGGATTACAATGAGCAGTTCTTC
>.|TRBJ2-4|TRBV23-1|once
CASSLGPRSVQYF
TGCGCCAGCAGTCTGGGCCCACGGAGCGTTCAGTACTTC
>.|TRBJ1-1|TRBV28|few
CASSSSDGKNTEAFF
TGTGCCAGCAGTTCGTCGGACGGTAAGAACACTGAAGCTTTCTTT
>.|TRBJ1-6|TRBV7-8|.
CASSGRGNSPLHF
TGTGCCAGCAGCGGCAGGGGAAACTCACCCCTCCACTTT
>.|TRBJ1-3|TRBV4-1|.
CASSPGQGSGNTIYF
TGCGCCAGCAGCCCCGGTCAAGGATCTGGAAACACCATATATTTT
>.|TRBJ2-5|TRBV6-2/TRBV6-3|.
CASSRPYIGLQETQYF
TGTGCCAGCAGTCGACCGTATATTGGGCTCCAAGAGACCCAGTACTTC
>.|TRBJ1-4|TRBV21-1|.
CASRQESTNEKLFF
TGTGCCAGCAGACAAGAATCAACTAATGAAAAACTGTTTTTT